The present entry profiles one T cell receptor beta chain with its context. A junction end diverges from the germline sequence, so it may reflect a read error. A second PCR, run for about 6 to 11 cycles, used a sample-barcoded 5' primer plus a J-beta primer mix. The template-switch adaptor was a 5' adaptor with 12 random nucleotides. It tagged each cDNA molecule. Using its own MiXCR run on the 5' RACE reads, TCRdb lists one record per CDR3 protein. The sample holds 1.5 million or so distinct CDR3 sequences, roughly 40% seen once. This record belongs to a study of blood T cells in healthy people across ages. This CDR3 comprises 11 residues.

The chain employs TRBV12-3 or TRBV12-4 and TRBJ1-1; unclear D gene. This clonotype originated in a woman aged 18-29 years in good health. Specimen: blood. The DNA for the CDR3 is TGTTCCAGCAGTTTCCAAGGTGAAGCTTTCTTT. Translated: CSSSFQGEAFF.